This T cell receptor beta chain was recovered during a study of T cell changes during pregnancy in multiple sclerosis. TCRdb keeps only in-frame clones here, not all; method: immunoSEQ multiplex PCR. This repertoire shows about 46,000 clones, 85% to 95% found once; its top ten account for around 4.2%. The CDR3 has 15 amino acids. Germline CDR1 and CDR2: SEHNR and FQNEAQ (reference sequence). Trimming stripped 7 bases from V and 2 bases from J, with 17 bases between. This chain connects TRBV7-9 to TRBJ2-5, with D possibly matching TRBD2 (6 bases). The receptor was isolated from a female donor with multiple sclerosis, enrolled in a pregnancy study. This specimen was CD8+ T cells from peripheral blood mononuclear cells, taken in the first trimester of pregnancy. This CDR3 is CASNLPGDAQETQYF. The CDR3 DNA sequence: TGTGCCAGCAACCTCCCGGGGGATGCACAAGAGACCCAGTACTTC.